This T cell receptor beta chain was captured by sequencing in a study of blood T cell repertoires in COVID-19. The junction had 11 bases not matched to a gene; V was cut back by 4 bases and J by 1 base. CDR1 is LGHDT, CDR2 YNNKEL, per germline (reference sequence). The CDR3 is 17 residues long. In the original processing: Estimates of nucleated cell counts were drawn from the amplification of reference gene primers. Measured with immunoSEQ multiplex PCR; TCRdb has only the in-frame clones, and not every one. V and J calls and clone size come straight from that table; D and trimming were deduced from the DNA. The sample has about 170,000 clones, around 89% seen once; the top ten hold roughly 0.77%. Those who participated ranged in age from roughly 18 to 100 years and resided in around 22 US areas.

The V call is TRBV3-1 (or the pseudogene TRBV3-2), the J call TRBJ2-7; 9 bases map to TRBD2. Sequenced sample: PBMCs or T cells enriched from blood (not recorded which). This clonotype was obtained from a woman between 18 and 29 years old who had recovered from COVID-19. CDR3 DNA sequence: TGTGCCAGCAGCCCCCGATCCATAGCGGGAGAGTCCTACGAGCAGTACTTC. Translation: CASSPRSIAGESYEQYF.